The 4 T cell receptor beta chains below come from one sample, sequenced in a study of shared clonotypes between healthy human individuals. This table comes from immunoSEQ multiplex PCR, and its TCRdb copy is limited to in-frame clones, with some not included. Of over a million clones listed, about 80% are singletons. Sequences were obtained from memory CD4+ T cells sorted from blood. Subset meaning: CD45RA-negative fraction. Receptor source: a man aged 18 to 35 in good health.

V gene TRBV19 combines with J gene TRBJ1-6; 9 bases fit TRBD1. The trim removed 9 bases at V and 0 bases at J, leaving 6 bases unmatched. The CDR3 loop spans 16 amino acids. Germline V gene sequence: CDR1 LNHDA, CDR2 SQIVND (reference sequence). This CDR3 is CASRTGASSYNSPLHF. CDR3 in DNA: TGTGCCAGCCGGACAGGGGCTAGCTCCTATAATTCACCCCTCCACTTT.

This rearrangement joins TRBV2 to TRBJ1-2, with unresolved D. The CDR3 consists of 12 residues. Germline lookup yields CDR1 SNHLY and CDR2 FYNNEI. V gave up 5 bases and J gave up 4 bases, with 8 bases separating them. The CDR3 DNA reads TGTGCCAGCAGTTCGAGGGTCTATGGCTACACCTTC. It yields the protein CASSSRVYGYTF.

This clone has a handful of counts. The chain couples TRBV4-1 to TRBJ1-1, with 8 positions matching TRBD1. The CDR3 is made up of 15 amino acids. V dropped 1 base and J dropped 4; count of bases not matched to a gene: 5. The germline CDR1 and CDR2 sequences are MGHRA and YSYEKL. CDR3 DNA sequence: TGCGCCAGCAGCCAAGGGACAGGGATGAGCACTGAAGCTTTCTTT. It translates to CASSQGTGMSTEAFF.

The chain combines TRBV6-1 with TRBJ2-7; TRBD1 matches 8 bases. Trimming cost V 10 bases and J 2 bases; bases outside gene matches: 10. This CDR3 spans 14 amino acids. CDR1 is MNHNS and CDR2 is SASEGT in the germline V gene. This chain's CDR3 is CATLWTGSTYEQYF. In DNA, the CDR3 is TGTGCCACCCTTTGGACAGGGAGCACCTACGAGCAGTACTTC.